This TCR beta chain was documented in a study of T-cell reconstitution after alpha-beta-depleted transplantation in children. During its preparation, the TCRbeta library received unique molecular identifiers. A single record per CDR3 protein comes from TCRdb applying MiXCR to the PCR reads. The repertoire has approximately 88,000 distinct CDR3 sequences, roughly an eighth of them found once; the top ten carry roughly 14%. The CDR3 is made up of 14 amino acids. Trimming cost V 10 bases and J 4 bases; bases outside gene matches: 11. This clonotype was detected many times. The sequence derives from a human donor who donated a stem cell graft to a child with inherited bone marrow failure. This chain connects TRBV12-3 or TRBV12-4 to TRBJ1-2; 8 bases map to TRBD1. Specimen: PBMCs from the stem cell graft donor, collected from the stem cell graft. CDR3 in DNA: TGTGCCATCACCAGGACAGGGCTTGCCTATGGCTACACCTTC. Translated, it gives CAITRTGLAYGYTF.